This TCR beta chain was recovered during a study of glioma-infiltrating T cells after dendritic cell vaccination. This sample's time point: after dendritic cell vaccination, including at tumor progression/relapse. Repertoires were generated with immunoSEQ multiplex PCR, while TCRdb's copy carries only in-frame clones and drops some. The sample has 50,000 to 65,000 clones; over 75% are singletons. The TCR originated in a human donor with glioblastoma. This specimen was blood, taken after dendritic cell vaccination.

CDR3: CAWSPRGTRSSPLHF. Here the CDR3 DNA reads TGTGCCTGGAGTCCCCGGGGAACGAGGAGTTCACCCCTCCACTTT. V is TRBV30 and J is TRBJ1-6; D not resolved. Trimming took off 2 bases at V and 9 bases at J, with 17 bases between the two ends. The CDR3 length is 15 residues. Germline CDR1 is GTSNPN and CDR2 is SVGIG (reference sequence).